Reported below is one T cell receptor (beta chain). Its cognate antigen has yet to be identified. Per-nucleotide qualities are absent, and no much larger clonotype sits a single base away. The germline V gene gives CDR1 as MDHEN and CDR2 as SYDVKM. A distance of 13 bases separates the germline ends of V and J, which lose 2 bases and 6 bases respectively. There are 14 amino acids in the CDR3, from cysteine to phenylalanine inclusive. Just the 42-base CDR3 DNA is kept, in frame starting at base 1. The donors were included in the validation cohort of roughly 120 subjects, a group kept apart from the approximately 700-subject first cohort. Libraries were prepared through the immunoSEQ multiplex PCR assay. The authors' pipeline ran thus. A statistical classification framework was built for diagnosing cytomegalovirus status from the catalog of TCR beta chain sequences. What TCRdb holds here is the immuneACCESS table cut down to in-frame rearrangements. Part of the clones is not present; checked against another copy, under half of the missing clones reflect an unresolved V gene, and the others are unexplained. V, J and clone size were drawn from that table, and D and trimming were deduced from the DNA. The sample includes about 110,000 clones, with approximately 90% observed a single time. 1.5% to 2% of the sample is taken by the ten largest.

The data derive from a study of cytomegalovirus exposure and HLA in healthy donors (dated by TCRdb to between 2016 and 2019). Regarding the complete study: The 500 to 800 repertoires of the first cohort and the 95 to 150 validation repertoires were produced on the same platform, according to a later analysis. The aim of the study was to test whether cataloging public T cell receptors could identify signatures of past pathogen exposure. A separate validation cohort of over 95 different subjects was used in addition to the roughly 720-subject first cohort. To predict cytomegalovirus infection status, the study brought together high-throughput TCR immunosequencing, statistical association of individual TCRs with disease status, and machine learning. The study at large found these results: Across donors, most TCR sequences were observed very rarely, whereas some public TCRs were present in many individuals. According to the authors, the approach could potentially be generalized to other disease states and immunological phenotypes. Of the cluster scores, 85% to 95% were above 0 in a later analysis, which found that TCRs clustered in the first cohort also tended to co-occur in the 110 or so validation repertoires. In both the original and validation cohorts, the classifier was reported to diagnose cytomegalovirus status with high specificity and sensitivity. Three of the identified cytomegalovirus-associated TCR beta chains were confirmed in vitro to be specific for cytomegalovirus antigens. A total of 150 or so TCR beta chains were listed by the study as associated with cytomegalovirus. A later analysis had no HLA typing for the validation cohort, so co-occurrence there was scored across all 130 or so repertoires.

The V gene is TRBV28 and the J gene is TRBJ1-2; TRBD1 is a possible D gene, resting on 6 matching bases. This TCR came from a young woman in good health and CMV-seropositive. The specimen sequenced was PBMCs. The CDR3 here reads CASSLTGLEDGYTF. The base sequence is TGTGCCAGCAGTTTAACAGGGCTGGAGGATGGCTACACCTTC.